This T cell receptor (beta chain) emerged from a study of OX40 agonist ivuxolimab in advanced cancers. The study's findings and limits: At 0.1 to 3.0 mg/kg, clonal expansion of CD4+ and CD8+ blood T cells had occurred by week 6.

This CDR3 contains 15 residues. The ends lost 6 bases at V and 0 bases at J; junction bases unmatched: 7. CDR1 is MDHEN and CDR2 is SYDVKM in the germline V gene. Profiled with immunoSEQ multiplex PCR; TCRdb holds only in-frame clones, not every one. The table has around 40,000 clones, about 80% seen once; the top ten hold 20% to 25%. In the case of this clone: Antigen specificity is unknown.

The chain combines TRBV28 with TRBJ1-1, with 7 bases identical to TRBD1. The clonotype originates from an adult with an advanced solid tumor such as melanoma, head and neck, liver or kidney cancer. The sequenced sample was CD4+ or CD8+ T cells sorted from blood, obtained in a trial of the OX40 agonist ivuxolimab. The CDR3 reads CASSEGGGVNTEAFF. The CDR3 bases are TGTGCCAGCAGCGAAGGGGGCGGGGTGAACACTGAAGCTTTCTTT. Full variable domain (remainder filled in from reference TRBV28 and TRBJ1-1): DVKVTQSSRYLVKRTGEKVFLECVQDMDHENMFWYRQDPGLGLRLIYFSYDVKMKEKGDIPEGYSVSREKKERFSLILESASTNQTSMYLCASSEGGGVNTEAFFGQGTRLTVV.